The clone carrying this T cell receptor beta chain was recorded once. Libraries were prepared by immunoSEQ multiplex PCR; TCRdb keeps only in-frame clonotypes and omits some of them. Of under 130,000 clones in the sample, 87% are singletons; the top ten hold around 2.3%. This specimen comes from a study of T cell responses to AZD1222 COVID-19 vaccine. Looked up from germline, CDR1 is SNHLY and CDR2 is FYNNEI. The CDR3 is 13 residues long. Trimming cost V 7 bases and J 6 bases, with 15 bases left between them. The source was peripheral blood, collected 28 days after the second AZD1222 dose. The chain employs TRBV2 and TRBJ1-1; D might be TRBD1 (5 bases). The TCR was taken from an adult who received the AZD1222 COVID-19 vaccine. CDR3 DNA: TGTGCCAGCATTCGGGACTCAGGCGCTGAAGCTTTCTTT. Protein product: CASIRDSGAEAFF.